The 8 T cell receptor beta chains in this list originate from one sample, sequenced in a study of cytomegalovirus exposure and HLA in healthy donors. The study ran its PCR with 60 Vbeta and 13 Jbeta primers. TCRdb's table, derived via immunoSEQ multiplex PCR, lists solely in-frame clones and lacks some. Among fewer than 110,000 clones listed, 76% were seen once. The sequencing input was PBMCs. The receptors here all came from a man between 35 and 55 years old in good health and CMV-seronegative.

This clone was detected only once. The junction and the germline gene differ at one end; a read error may be behind it. The rearrangement uses TRBV6-1 and TRBJ1-5, with 7 bases identical to TRBD1. CDR3 length: 14 amino acids. CDR1 MNHNS and CDR2 SASEGT come from the germline V gene. CDR3 sequence (DNA): TGTGCCAGCAGGGAAGGACAGGAGAATCAGCCCCAGCATTTT. Its translation is CASREGQENQPQHF.

This chain connects TRBV4-1 to TRBJ2-1, with TRBD2 matching 8 bases. The CDR3 consists of 16 residues. Germline V CDR1 and CDR2: MGHRA, YSYEKL. Trimming cost V 1 base and J 9 bases; bases outside gene matches: 11. The CDR3 sequence: CASSQVKASGLGEQFF. CDR3 DNA: TGCGCCAGCAGCCAAGTCAAAGCTAGCGGGCTGGGTGAGCAGTTCTTC.

The V and J genes are TRBV5-4 and TRBJ1-2; D might be TRBD1 (6 bases). CDR1 is SGHNT and CDR2 is YYREEE in the germline V gene (reference sequence). The CDR3 consists of 14 residues. V dropped 0 bases and J dropped 5 bases, with 11 bases sitting between them. For the CDR3, the DNA is TGTGCCAGCAGCTTGGCCGGGACAAGATATGGCTACACCTTC. Protein product: CASSLAGTRYGYTF.

This chain connects TRBV5-4 to TRBJ2-7; D perhaps matches TRBD2 (5 bases). The germline V gene encodes CDR1 SGHNT and CDR2 YYREEE (reference sequence). The ends were cut back, 0 bases at V and 0 bases at J, with 10 bases in the middle. The CDR3 runs to 15 residues. This CDR3 reads CASSLGVGSSYEQYV. CDR3 sequence (DNA): TGTGCCAGCAGCTTGGGGGTAGGGAGCTCCTACGAGCAGTACGTC.

V is TRBV19 and J is TRBJ1-2, with D perhaps matching TRBD1 (6 bases). The germline V and J ends were trimmed by 0 bases and 8 bases, with 13 bases remaining between them. CDR1 and CDR2 from the germline V gene are LNHDA and SQIVND (reference sequence). This CDR3 has 14 residues. The CDR3, as DNA: TGTGCCAGTAGTATAGAAGAAGACAGGTTCGGCTACACCTTC. Its translation: CASSIEEDRFGYTF. Filled out from reference TRBV19 and TRBJ1-2, the complete variable domain reads DGGITQSPKYLFRKEGQNVTLSCEQNLNHDAMYWYRQDPGQGLRLIYYSQIVNDFQKGDIAEGYSVSREKKESFPLTVTSAQKNPTAFYLCASSIEEDRFGYTFGSGTRLTVV.

The chain uses TRBV15 and TRBJ1-1; 10 positions match TRBD1. V lost 5 bases to trimming and J lost 1 base; unmatched junction nucleotides: 7. Per germline, CDR1 LNHNV and CDR2 YYDKDF (reference sequence). CDR3 length equals 16 residues. The DNA of the CDR3 is TGTGCCACCAGCGGAAATCGGGACAGGGGGAACACTGAAGCTTTCTTT. Encoded protein: CATSGNRDRGNTEAFF.

The chain uses TRBV28 and TRBJ2-3; 9 nucleotides align to TRBD2. Trimming removed 3 bases from V and 2 bases from J; junction bases left unmatched: 6. The CDR3 contains 16 residues. Per the germline V gene, CDR1 is MDHEN and CDR2 is SYDVKM. The chain's CDR3 is CASSLTTSGTTDTQYF. The CDR3 DNA follows: TGTGCCAGCAGTTTGACGACTAGCGGCACCACAGATACGCAGTATTTT.

This chain uses TRBV6-1 with TRBJ2-1, with D maybe TRBD2 (7 bases). This CDR3 spans 13 amino acids. The ends were cut back, 10 bases at V and 3 bases at J, with 13 bases in the middle. In germline, CDR1 is MNHNS, CDR2 SASEGT. The chain's CDR3 is CATSGEGYNEQFF. The CDR3 bases are TGTGCCACTTCAGGGGAGGGCTACAATGAGCAGTTCTTC.